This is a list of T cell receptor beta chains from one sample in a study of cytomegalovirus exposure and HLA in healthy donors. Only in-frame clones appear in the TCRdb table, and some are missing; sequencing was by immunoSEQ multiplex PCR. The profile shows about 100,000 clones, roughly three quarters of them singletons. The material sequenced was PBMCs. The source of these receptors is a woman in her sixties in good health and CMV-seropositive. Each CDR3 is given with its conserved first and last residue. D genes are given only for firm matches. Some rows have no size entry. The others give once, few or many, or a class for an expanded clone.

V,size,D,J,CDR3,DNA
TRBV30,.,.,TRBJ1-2,CAWSVRGRLAYGYTF,TGTGCCTGGAGTGTACGGGGTAGGTTAGCCTATGGCTACACCTTC
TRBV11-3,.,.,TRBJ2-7,CASSLDGNEQYF,TGTGCCAGCAGCTTAGATGGCAACGAGCAGTACTTC
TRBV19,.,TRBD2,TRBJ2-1,CASSGRGLENEQFF,TGTGCCAGTAGTGGACGGGGACTAGAAAATGAGCAGTTCTTC
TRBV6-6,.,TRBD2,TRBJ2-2,CASSSTSGGNNGELFF,TGTGCCAGCAGTTCAACTAGCGGGGGGAACAACGGGGAGCTGTTTTTT
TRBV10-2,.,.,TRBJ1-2,CASSESGDYGYTF,TGCGCCAGCAGTGAGTCGGGAGACTATGGCTACACCTTC
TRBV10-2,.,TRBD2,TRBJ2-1,CASSDLAAPYSYNEQFF,TGCGCCAGCAGTGACCTAGCGGCCCCTTACTCCTACAATGAGCAGTTCTTC
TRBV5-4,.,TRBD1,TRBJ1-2,CASSLSGTGWGGYTF,TGTGCCAGCAGCTTATCCGGGACAGGGTGGGGTGGCTACACCTTC
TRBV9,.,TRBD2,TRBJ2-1,CASSPGLAGKWGEQFF,TGTGCCAGCAGCCCGGGACTAGCGGGGAAGTGGGGTGAGCAGTTCTTC
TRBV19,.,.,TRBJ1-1,CASSVGGGAAAEAFF,TGTGCCAGTAGTGTCGGGGGTGGGGCAGCGGCTGAAGCTTTCTTT
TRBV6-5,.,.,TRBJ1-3,CASSYMASGNTIYF,TGTGCCAGCAGTTACATGGCCTCTGGAAACACCATATATTTT
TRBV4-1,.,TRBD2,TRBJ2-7,CASSQEGGHGTSGIYEQYF,TGCGCCAGCAGCCAAGAGGGTGGACACGGGACTAGCGGGATCTACGAGCAGTACTTC
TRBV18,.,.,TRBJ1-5,CASSGQYNQPQHF,TGTGCCAGCTCCGGACAGTACAATCAGCCCCAGCATTTT
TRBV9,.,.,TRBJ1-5,CASSVPPVVNQPQHF,TGTGCCAGCAGCGTTCCCCCCGTAGTCAATCAGCCCCAGCATTTT
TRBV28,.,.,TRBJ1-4,CASQRTDEKLFF,TGTGCCAGCCAACGTACAGACGAAAAACTGTTTTTT
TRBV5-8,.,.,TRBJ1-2,CASERYGYTF,TGTGCCAGCGAGAGATATGGCTACACCTTC
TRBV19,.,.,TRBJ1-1,CASSYREGGTEAFF,TGTGCCAGTAGTTACCGGGAGGGAGGAACTGAAGCTTTCTTT
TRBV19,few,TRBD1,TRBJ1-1,CASRTGRNTEAFF,TGTGCCAGTAGGACAGGGAGGAATACTGAAGCTTTCTTT
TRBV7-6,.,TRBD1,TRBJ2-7,CASSLSVGGTGYYEQYF,TGTGCCAGCAGCTTATCAGTTGGGGGGACAGGGTACTACGAGCAGTACTTC
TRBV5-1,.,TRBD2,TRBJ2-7,CASSRSREYEQYF,TGCGCCAGCAGCAGGTCGCGGGAGTACGAGCAGTACTTC
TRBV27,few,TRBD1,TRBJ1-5,CASSPGQAYSNQPQHF,TGTGCCAGCAGTCCCGGACAGGCCTATAGCAATCAGCCCCAGCATTTT
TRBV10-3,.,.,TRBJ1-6,CAIRDNLDSPLHF,TGTGCCATCAGGGACAATTTAGATTCACCCCTCCACTTT
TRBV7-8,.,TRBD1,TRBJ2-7,CASSFRQGPGAYEQYF,TGTGCCAGCAGCTTCAGACAGGGGCCAGGGGCCTACGAGCAGTACTTC
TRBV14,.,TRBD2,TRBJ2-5,CASSHSVSGSLETQYF,TGTGCCAGCAGCCATAGCGTTAGCGGGAGTCTGGAGACCCAGTACTTC
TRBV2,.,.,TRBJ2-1,CARGDKPYNEQFF,TGTGCCAGGGGGGACAAACCCTACAATGAGCAGTTCTTC
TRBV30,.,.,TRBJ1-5,CAWSPRERERQPQHF,TGTGCCTGGAGCCCACGGGAGAGGGAGCGGCAGCCCCAGCATTTT
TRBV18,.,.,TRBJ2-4,CASSPQQGLAKNIQYF,TGTGCCAGCTCACCACAGCAGGGACTAGCCAAAAACATTCAGTACTTC
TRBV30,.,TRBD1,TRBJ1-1,CAWTTGGSLNTEAFF,TGTGCCTGGACCACAGGGGGATCCCTGAACACTGAAGCTTTCTTT